Listed here is a single T cell receptor beta chain. Antigen: not known. This entry belongs to a study of cytomegalovirus exposure and HLA in healthy donors. Study-wide findings and caveats: An analysis done earlier found most TCR beta V segments productive about 90% or about 30% of the time.

Primers for the PCR totalled 60 Vbeta and 13 Jbeta. In the original workflow: Later, an analysis found roughly 80 million unique TCR beta chains, and around 10 million of these were shared. Profiling relied on immunoSEQ multiplex PCR, and the TCRdb table lists in-frame clones only, not all of them. The DNA was the basis for D and trimming; V, J and clone size are from that table. The sample yields around 130,000 clones, about four fifths seen once. The CDR3 contains 13 residues. Trimming cost V 10 bases and J 2 bases, with 14 bases left between them. Germline V gene sequence: CDR1 LGHNA, CDR2 YNFKEQ. The sample consisted of PBMCs. This sequence joins TRBV4-2 and TRBJ1-2; unclear D gene. The origin of this receptor is a man aged 30-40 years in good health and CMV-seronegative. The CDR3: CATSTPVNYGYTF. CDR3 nucleotides: TGTGCCACCTCAACCCCGGTCAACTATGGCTACACCTTC.